What follows is one TCR beta chain and its context. The CDR3 extends over 18 amino acids. With V trimmed by 2 bases and J by 5 bases, 14 bases remained unmatched. Germline values: CDR1 WNHNN, CDR2 SYGVQD (reference sequence). Some clones are missing from TCRdb's copy, which holds only in-frame ones; the method was immunoSEQ multiplex PCR. The profile shows 28,000 or so clones, nearly 90% of them singletons. It was during active infection that Seattle patients were enrolled and then longitudinally followed. This sample was included in a study of blood T cell repertoires in COVID-19. The specimen sequenced was peripheral blood. The clonotype comes from a man aged 55 to 70 with COVID-19, enrolled during active disease. The chain recombines TRBV10-1 with TRBJ2-1, with 8 bases that match TRBD2. The CDR3 is CASSENWGAAGEDNEQFF. DNA for the CDR3: TGCGCCAGCAGTGAGAATTGGGGAGCAGCGGGAGAAGACAATGAGCAGTTCTTC.